This T cell receptor beta chain was documented in a study of T cell changes during pregnancy in multiple sclerosis. The protocol was immunoSEQ multiplex PCR, while the TCRdb copy is restricted to in-frame clones and leaves out a portion. The sample yields 85,000 to 100,000 clones, approximately 92% seen once. Germline loops: CDR1 SGHRS, CDR2 YFSETQ. This CDR3 region has 13 residues. The rearrangement uses TRBV5-1 and TRBJ2-5; D is perhaps TRBD1 (5 bases). TRBJ2-7 explains the end of the DNA better; the J call may be wrong. The sample was peripheral blood, taken after pregnancy. The sequence came from a female donor with multiple sclerosis, enrolled in a pregnancy study. The CDR3 loop reads CASSFSGFDEQYF. Written as DNA, the CDR3 is TGCGCCAGCAGTTTCTCAGGGTTCGACGAGCAGTACTTC.